The rows below give T cell receptor beta chains drawn from one sample of a study of cytomegalovirus exposure and HLA in healthy donors. Clones were read by immunoSEQ multiplex PCR, and TCRdb kept only the in-frame ones, dropping some. The repertoire holds some 120,000 clones, with under 90% as singletons. The sample consisted of PBMCs. Receptor source: a woman between 25 and 40 years old in good health and CMV-seronegative. CDR3s leave out the opening cysteine and the closing phenylalanine or tryptophan.

V gene: TRBV2; J gene: TRBJ2-3; CDR3 protein: ASQLAGGPDTQY
V gene: TRBV5-1; J gene: TRBJ2-7; CDR3 protein: ASSLGQGAGKSYEQY
V gene: TRBV7-9; J gene: TRBJ1-3; CDR3 protein: ASSLARRSSGNTIY
V gene: TRBV30; J gene: TRBJ2-2; CDR3 protein: AWSGKGLTGELF
V gene: TRBV5-1; J gene: TRBJ2-3; CDR3 protein: ARGRGSSTDTQY
V gene: TRBV5-1; J gene: TRBJ2-7; CDR3 protein: ASSFVGLGDEQY
V gene: TRBV4-3; J gene: TRBJ2-1; CDR3 protein: ASSPRVQGYNEQF
V gene: TRBV9; J gene: TRBJ1-2; CDR3 protein: ASSVATTGNYGYT
V gene: TRBV6-6; J gene: TRBJ2-3; CDR3 protein: ASSYSSGLSTDTQY
V gene: TRBV27; J gene: TRBJ2-1; CDR3 protein: ATKLAGGSYNEQF
V gene: TRBV5-8; J gene: TRBJ2-2; CDR3 protein: ASSEIRGQRDGELF
V gene: TRBV19; J gene: .; CDR3 protein: ASSMGLAAGGGSEQY
V gene: TRBV4-1; J gene: TRBJ2-2; CDR3 protein: ASSQGLAGGRAGELF
V gene: TRBV2; J gene: TRBJ2-5; CDR3 protein: ASSLRGLETQY
V gene: TRBV19; J gene: TRBJ2-3; CDR3 protein: ASSNPSDRASTDTQY
V gene: TRBV19; J gene: TRBJ2-4; CDR3 protein: ASRDLSGLAKNIQY
V gene: TRBV18; J gene: .; CDR3 protein: ASSPLFRDSYLSYEQY
V gene: TRBV7-2; J gene: TRBJ2-7; CDR3 protein: ASSPEAGGALGQY
V gene: TRBV27; J gene: TRBJ2-1; CDR3 protein: ASRLDGYNEQF
V gene: TRBV10-2; J gene: TRBJ2-1; CDR3 protein: ASSGPGNEQF